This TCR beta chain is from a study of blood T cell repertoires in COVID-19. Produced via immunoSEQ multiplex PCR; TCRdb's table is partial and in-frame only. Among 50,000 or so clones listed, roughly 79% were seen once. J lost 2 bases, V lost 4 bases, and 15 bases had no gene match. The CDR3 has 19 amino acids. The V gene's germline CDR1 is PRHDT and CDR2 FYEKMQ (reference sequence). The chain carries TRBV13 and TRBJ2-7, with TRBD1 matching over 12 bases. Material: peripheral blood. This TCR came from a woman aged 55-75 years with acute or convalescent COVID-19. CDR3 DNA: TGTGCCAGCAGCTCCTCGGGACAGGGGGCGCCCATACTCACCTACGAGCAGTACTTC. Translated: CASSSSGQGAPILTYEQYF. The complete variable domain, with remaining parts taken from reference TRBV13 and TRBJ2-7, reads AAGVIQSPRHLIKEKRETATLKCYPIPRHDTVYWYQQGPGQDPQFLISFYEKMQSDKGSIPDRFSAQQFSDYHSELNMSSLELGDSALYFCASSSSGQGAPILTYEQYFGPGTRLTVT.